This record looks at one T cell receptor (beta chain) sequence and its context. The sample belongs to a study of shared clonotypes between healthy human individuals. Across the study: Donors had three CD4 naive, three CD4 memory, two CD8 naive and one CD8 memory plate apiece.

V gave up 0 bases and J gave up 5 bases, with 11 bases separating them. Per germline, CDR1 SGDLS and CDR2 YYNGEE. This CDR3 is built from 14 residues. Only in-frame clones appear in the TCRdb table, and some are missing; sequencing was by immunoSEQ multiplex PCR. Seen here are about 600,000 clones, almost 97% observed once, and the top ten hold 0.057%. The sequenced material came from naive CD4+ T cells sorted from blood. Subset specified: CD45RA+ positively selected. The genes are TRBV9 and TRBJ1-1; D not certain. The receptor's source is a woman aged 25 to 39 in good health. The CDR3 is CASSVVAGGTEAFF. As DNA, the CDR3 is TGTGCCAGCAGCGTAGTTGCCGGAGGGACTGAAGCTTTCTTT. The variable domain in full, with the rest retrieved from reference TRBV9 and TRBJ1-1, is DSGVTQTPKHLITATGQRVTLRCSPRSGDLSVYWYQQSLDQGLQFLIQYYNGEERAKGNILERFSAQQFPDLHSELNLSSLELGDSALYFCASSVVAGGTEAFFGQGTRLTVV.